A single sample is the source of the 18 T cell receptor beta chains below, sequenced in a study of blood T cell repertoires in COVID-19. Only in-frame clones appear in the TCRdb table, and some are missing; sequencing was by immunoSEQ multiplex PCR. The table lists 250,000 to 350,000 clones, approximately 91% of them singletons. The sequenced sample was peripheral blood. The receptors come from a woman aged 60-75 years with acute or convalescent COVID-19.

CDR3 amino acids: CASSVAGQLNYGYTF. The CDR3 nucleotides are TGTGCCAGCAGCGTAGCTGGACAGCTTAACTATGGCTACACCTTC. The chain employs TRBV9 and TRBJ1-2; tentatively, D is TRBD1 (6 bases). The length of the CDR3 is 15 residues. The germline V gene has CDR1 SGDLS and CDR2 YYNGEE. Deletions cut 0 bases from V and 1 base from J, with 10 bases between. The whole variable domain, filled in from reference TRBV9 and TRBJ1-2, reads DSGVTQTPKHLITATGQRVTLRCSPRSGDLSVYWYQQSLDQGLQFLIQYYNGEERAKGNILERFSAQQFPDLHSELNLSSLELGDSALYFCASSVAGQLNYGYTFGSGTRLTVV.

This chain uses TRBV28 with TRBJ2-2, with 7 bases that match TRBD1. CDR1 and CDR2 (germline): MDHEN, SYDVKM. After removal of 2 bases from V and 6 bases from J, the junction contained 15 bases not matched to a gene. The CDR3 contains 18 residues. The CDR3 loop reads CASSLRSLATGFAGELFF. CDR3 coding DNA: TGTGCCAGCAGTTTACGTTCCCTCGCGACAGGGTTTGCCGGGGAGCTGTTTTTT.

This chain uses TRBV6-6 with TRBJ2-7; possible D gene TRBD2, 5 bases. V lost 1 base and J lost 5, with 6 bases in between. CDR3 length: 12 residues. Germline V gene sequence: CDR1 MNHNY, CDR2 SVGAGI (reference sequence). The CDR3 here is CASSYWGDEQYF. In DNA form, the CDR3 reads TGTGCCAGCAGTTACTGGGGAGACGAGCAGTACTTC.

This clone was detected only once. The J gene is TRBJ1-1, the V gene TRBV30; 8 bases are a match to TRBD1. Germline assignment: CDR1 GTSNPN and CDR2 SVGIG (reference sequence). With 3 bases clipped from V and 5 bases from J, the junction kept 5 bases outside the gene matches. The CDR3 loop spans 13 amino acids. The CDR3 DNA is TGTGCCTGGAGGGGACAGGTCGGGACTGAAGCTTTCTTT. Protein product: CAWRGQVGTEAFF. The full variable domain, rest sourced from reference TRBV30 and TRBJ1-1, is SQTIHQWPATLVQPVGSPLSLECTVEGTSNPNLYWYRQAAGRGLQLLFYSVGIGQISSEVPQNLSASRPQDRQFILSSKKLLLSDSGFYLCAWRGQVGTEAFFGQGTRLTVV.

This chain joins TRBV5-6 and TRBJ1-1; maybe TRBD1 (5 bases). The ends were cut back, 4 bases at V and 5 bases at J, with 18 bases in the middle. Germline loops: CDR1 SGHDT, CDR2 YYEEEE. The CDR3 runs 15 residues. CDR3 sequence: CASSHPQGGRTEAFF. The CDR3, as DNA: TGTGCCAGCAGCCACCCTCAGGGTGGACGGACTGAAGCTTTCTTT.

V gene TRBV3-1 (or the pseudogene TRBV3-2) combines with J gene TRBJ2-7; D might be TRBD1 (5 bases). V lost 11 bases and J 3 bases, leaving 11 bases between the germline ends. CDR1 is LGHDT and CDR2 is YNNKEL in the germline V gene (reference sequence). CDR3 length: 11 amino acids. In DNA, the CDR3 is TGTGCCGTACAAGGGGTCTACGAGCAGTACTTC. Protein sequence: CAVQGVYEQYF.

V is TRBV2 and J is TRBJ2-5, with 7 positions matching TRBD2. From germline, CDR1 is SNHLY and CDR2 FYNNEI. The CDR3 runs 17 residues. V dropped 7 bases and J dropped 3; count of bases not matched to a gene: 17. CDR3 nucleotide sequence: TGTGCCAGCACTTACCCTACTGCGACTAGCCGGAAAGAGACCCAGTACTTC. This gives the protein CASTYPTATSRKETQYF.

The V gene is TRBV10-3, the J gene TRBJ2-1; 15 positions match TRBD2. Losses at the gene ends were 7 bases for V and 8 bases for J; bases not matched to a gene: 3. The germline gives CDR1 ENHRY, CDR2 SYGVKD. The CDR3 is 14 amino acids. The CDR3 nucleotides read TGTGCCATCACTGGACTAGCGGGAGGGTATGAGCAGTTCTTC. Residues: CAITGLAGGYEQFF.

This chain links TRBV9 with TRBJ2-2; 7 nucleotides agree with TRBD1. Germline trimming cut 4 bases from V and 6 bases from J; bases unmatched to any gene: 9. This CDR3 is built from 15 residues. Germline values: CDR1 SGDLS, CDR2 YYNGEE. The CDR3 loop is CASSLNRGWAGELFF. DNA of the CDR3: TGTGCCAGCAGCCTCAACAGGGGATGGGCCGGGGAGCTGTTTTTT.

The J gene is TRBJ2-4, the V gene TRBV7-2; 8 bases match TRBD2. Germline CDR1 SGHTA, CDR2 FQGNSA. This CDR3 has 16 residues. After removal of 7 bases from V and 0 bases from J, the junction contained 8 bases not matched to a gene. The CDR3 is CASTGGGSLAKNIQYF. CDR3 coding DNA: TGTGCCAGCACCGGGGGGGGCAGCTTAGCCAAAAACATTCAGTACTTC.

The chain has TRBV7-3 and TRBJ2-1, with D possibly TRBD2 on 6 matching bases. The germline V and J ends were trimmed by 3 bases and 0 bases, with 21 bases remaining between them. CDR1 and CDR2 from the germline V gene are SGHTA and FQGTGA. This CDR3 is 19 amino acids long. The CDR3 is CASSFLGSSGSSSYNEQFF. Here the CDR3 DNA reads TGTGCCAGCAGCTTCCTCGGTTCCAGCGGGTCAAGCTCCTACAATGAGCAGTTCTTC. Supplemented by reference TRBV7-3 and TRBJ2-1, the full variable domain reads GAGVSQTPSNKVTEKGKYVELRCDPISGHTALYWYRQSLGQGPEFLIYFQGTGAADDSGLPNDRFFAVRPEGSVSTLKIQRTERGDSAVYLCASSFLGSSGSSSYNEQFFGPGTRLTVL.

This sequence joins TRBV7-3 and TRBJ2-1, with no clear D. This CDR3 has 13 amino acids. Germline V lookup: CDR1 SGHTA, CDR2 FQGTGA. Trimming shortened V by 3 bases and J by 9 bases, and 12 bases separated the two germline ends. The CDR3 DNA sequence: TGTGCCAGCAGCTTTAGATTAGGCGGTGAGCAGTTCTTC. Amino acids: CASSFRLGGEQFF. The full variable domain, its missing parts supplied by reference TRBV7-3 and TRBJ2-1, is GAGVSQTPSNKVTEKGKYVELRCDPISGHTALYWYRQSLGQGPEFLIYFQGTGAADDSGLPNDRFFAVRPEGSVSTLKIQRTERGDSAVYLCASSFRLGGEQFFGPGTRLTVL.

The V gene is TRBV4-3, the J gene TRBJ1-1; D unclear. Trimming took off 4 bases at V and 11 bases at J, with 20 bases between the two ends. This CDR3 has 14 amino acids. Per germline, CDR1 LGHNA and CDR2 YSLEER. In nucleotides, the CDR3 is TGCGCCAGCAGCCTGGCCCCCACGAGCGGTGGTGCTTTCTTT. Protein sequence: CASSLAPTSGGAFF.

This chain's CDR3 is CASSLARGVGTGELFF. CDR3 nucleotides: TGTGCCAGCAGCTTAGCCAGGGGGGTTGGCACCGGGGAGCTGTTTTTT. The chain combines TRBV7-2 with TRBJ2-2, with D perhaps TRBD1 (7 bases). Germline V gives CDR1 SGHTA, CDR2 FQGNSA. The CDR3 loop spans 16 amino acids. Trimming cost V 0 bases and J 4 bases, with 12 bases left between them.

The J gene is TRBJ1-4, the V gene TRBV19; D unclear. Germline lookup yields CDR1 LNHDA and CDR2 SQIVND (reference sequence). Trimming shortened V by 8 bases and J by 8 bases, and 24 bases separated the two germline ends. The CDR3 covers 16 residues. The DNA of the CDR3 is TGTGCCAGTGGACTAAAACTACAGAGTCGGCAGGAAAAACTGTTTTTT. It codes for CASGLKLQSRQEKLFF.

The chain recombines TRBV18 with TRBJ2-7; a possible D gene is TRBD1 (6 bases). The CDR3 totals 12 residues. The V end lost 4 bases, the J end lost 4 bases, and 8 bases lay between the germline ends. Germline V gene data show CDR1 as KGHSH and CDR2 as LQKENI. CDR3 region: CASSQQGYEQYF. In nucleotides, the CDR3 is TGTGCCAGCTCACAACAGGGATACGAGCAGTACTTC.

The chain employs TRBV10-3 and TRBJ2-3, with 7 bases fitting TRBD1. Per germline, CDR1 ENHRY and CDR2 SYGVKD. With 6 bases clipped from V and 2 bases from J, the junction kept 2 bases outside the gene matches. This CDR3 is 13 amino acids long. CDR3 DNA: TGTGCCATCAGGGGACAGTACACAGATACGCAGTATTTT. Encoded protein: CAIRGQYTDTQYF.

The CDR3 sequence: CAWSVQSVNYGYTF. Here the CDR3 DNA reads TGTGCCTGGAGTGTACAGTCAGTTAACTATGGCTACACCTTC. The V and J genes are TRBV30 and TRBJ1-2; D is uncertain. Germline assignment: CDR1 GTSNPN and CDR2 SVGIG (reference sequence). The CDR3 runs to 14 residues. Trimming removed 0 bases from V and 1 base from J, with 9 bases in between.